This TCR beta chain was sequenced for a study of tumor-infiltrating lymphocytes in localized non-small cell lung cancer. CDR3 length equals 16 residues. Germline-derived CDR1 and CDR2 are SEHNR and FQNEAQ (reference sequence). V lost 5 bases and J lost 6, with 22 bases in between. TCRdb keeps only in-frame clones here, not all; method: immunoSEQ multiplex PCR. Among roughly 10,000 clones listed, 70% to 90% were seen once. This clone has just a few counts. The specimen sequenced was uninvolved lung tissue not adjacent to the tumor. This chain links TRBV7-9 with TRBJ1-1; perhaps TRBD1 as D (5 bases). This clonotype was obtained from a human donor with non-small cell lung cancer. The CDR3 loop reads CASSSLRGPETPEAFF. In DNA, the CDR3 is TGTGCCAGCAGCAGCTTAAGGGGTCCGGAGACCCCTGAAGCTTTCTTT.